These 27 T cell receptor beta chains were all obtained from the same sample, sequenced in a study of patients and donors after allogeneic stem cell transplantation. A single record per CDR3 protein comes from TCRdb applying MiXCR to the RT-PCR reads. The sample records hundreds of thousands of distinct CDR3 sequences, 12% to 15% being singletons. Sample: blood, either unsorted or a sorted T cell fraction (not recorded which). These receptors were collected from a human donor who was either an allogeneic HSCT recipient or a stem cell or donor lymphocyte infusion donor (not recorded which). It is not recorded whose cells these are; they may come from a transplant donor.

This clonotype was detected a few times. The chain uses TRBV6-1 and TRBJ1-5; D may be TRBD1 (6 bases). This CDR3 has 15 amino acids. V lost 1 base and J lost 3, with 10 bases in between. The V gene's germline CDR1 is MNHNS and CDR2 SASEGT. CDR3 DNA: TGTGCCAGCAGTGAAGTGGGGGGCTACAATCAGCCCCAGCATTTT. Amino acid sequence: CASSEVGGYNQPQHF.

This clonotype occurred a few times. The V gene is TRBV15, the J gene TRBJ2-3; D could derive from TRBD1 or TRBD2 (5 bases each). Trimming took 0 bases from V and 4 from J, leaving 11 bases between them. Germline V gene lookup returns CDR1 LNHNV and CDR2 YYDKDF (reference sequence). The CDR3 consists of 15 residues. The CDR3 protein is CATSRDEGFADTQYF. CDR3 bases: TGTGCCACCAGCAGAGATGAGGGGTTCGCAGATACGCAGTATTTT. The complete variable domain, with remaining parts taken from reference TRBV15 and TRBJ2-3, reads DAMVIQNPRYQVTQFGKPVTLSCSQTLNHNVMYWYQQKSSQAPKLLFHYYDKDFNNEADTPDNFQSRRPNTSFCFLDIRSPGLGDTAMYLCATSRDEGFADTQYFGPGTRLTVL.

The rearrangement links TRBV12-3 or TRBV12-4 to TRBJ2-7; 9 bases fit TRBD1. The ends lost 4 bases at V and 2 bases at J; junction bases unmatched: 6. The CDR3 is 15 residues long. DNA of the CDR3: TGTGCCAGCAGTTCCTCTGGACAGGGGCCCTACGAGCAGTACTTC. It yields the protein CASSSSGQGPYEQYF.

This clonotype was seen a few times. This chain joins TRBV20-1 and TRBJ1-2, with 9 positions matching TRBD1. Trimming took 3 bases from V and 6 from J; bases not matched to a gene: 2. The CDR3 is 12 residues long. Germline V gene lookup returns CDR1 DFQATT and CDR2 SNEGSKA (reference sequence). This CDR3 is CSASRQGDGYTF. CDR3 in DNA: TGCAGTGCTAGTAGACAGGGGGATGGCTACACCTTC.

This chain uses TRBV12-3 or TRBV12-4 with TRBJ1-5; D might be TRBD1 (5 bases). The CDR3 has 15 amino acids. V was shortened by 4 bases and J by 2 bases, with 12 bases between the two germline ends. The CDR3 DNA sequence: TGTGCCAGCAGTTCAGGGACTTCTGGCAATCAGCCCCAGCATTTT. The encoded protein is CASSSGTSGNQPQHF.

A few counts support this clonotype. The rearrangement uses TRBV12-3 or TRBV12-4 and TRBJ1-5; D is ambiguous. The CDR3 has 13 amino acids. V gave up 5 bases and J gave up 9 bases, with 14 bases separating them. For the CDR3, the DNA is TGTGCCAGCAGTCCCCTTTCGTTGCGGCCCCAGCATTTT. Amino acids: CASSPLSLRPQHF.

This clonotype came up many times. The chain is built from TRBV12-3 or TRBV12-4 and TRBJ2-3, with 12 positions matching TRBD2. The CDR3 length is 15 residues. The junction had 3 bases not matched to a gene; V was cut back by 4 bases and J by 4 bases. This CDR3 reads CASSSLAGGPDTQYF. The DNA for the CDR3 is TGTGCCAGCAGTTCCCTAGCGGGGGGGCCAGATACGCAGTATTTT.

This clonotype has more than one count but fewer than ten. V gene TRBV2 combines with J gene TRBJ2-1; tentatively, D is TRBD1 (5 bases). Per germline, CDR1 SNHLY and CDR2 FYNNEI. This CDR3 spans 17 amino acids. The V end was cut by 4 bases, the J end by 9 bases, with 25 bases between. Here the CDR3 reads CASSGWGAGFTTTEQFF. The CDR3 nucleotides are TGTGCCAGCAGTGGTTGGGGCGCAGGCTTCACTACAACTGAGCAGTTCTTC.

The chain has TRBV20-1 and TRBJ2-7, with D unresolved. Germline V gene data show CDR1 as DFQATT and CDR2 as SNEGSKA (reference sequence). The CDR3 has 12 amino acids. With 4 bases removed from V and 5 bases from J, the gap between germline ends came to 12 bases. The CDR3 spells CSANTGSHEQYF. The CDR3 bases are TGCAGTGCTAATACGGGTTCTCACGAGCAGTACTTC.

The chain employs TRBV29-1 and TRBJ1-2, with TRBD1 matching 8 bases. This CDR3 contains 13 residues. Germline CDR1 and CDR2: SQVTM and ANQGSEA. J lost 4 bases, V lost 4 bases, and 5 bases had no gene match. DNA of the CDR3: TGCAGCGTTGGCAAAGGGACAGGCTATGGCTACACCTTC. It translates to CSVGKGTGYGYTF.

This chain joins TRBV10-3 and TRBJ2-7; perhaps TRBD1 as D (7 bases). The CDR3 runs 14 residues. Germline V CDR1 and CDR2: ENHRY, SYGVKD. V gave up 5 bases and J gave up 0 bases, with 11 bases separating them. As DNA, the CDR3 is TGTGCCATCAGTTCAGGGGGGCCCTCCTACGAGCAGTACTTC. It codes for CAISSGGPSYEQYF.

This clonotype was found many times. The chain is built from TRBV5-5 and TRBJ2-7, with a possible D match to TRBD2 (7 bases). V was clipped by 2 bases and J by 1 base, with 13 bases between them. Germline values: CDR1 SGHKS, CDR2 YYEKEE (reference sequence). This CDR3 region has 15 residues. The CDR3 here is CASSFGGGHSYEQYF. In nucleotides, the CDR3 is TGTGCCAGCAGCTTCGGCGGGGGCCATTCCTACGAGCAGTACTTC.

In this sample, this clonotype turned up many times. The CDR3 nucleotides are TGTGCCAGCAGCCAAGACCTTACCGGAGGTGGCTACACCTTC. This codes for CASSQDLTGGGYTF. The V call is TRBV3-1, the J call TRBJ1-2, with D unclear. The CDR3 loop spans 14 amino acids. Looked up from germline, CDR1 is LGHDT and CDR2 is YNNKEL (reference sequence). V dropped 0 bases and J dropped 7 bases, with 12 bases sitting between them. The whole variable domain, remainder taken from reference TRBV3-1 and TRBJ1-2, is DTAVSQTPKYLVTQMGNDKSIKCEQNLGHDTMYWYKQDSKKFLKIMFSYNNKELIINETVPNRFSPKSPDKAHLNLHINSLELGDSAVYFCASSQDLTGGGYTFGSGTRLTVV.

This clonotype was counted a few times. The chain recombines TRBV5-8 with TRBJ1-6, with 11 bases fitting TRBD1. V trimming: 3 bases; J trimming: 15 bases; junction bases outside the gene matches: 8. There are 14 residues in the CDR3. Germline V lookup: CDR1 SGHTS, CDR2 YDEGEE. CDR3 bases: TGTGCCAGCAGCTACCGGGACAGGGGGGGTAGCCTCCACTTT. It specifies CASSYRDRGGSLHF.

The V and J genes are TRBV7-2 and TRBJ2-7; 7 positions agree with TRBD1. The CDR3 runs to 14 residues. Per germline, CDR1 SGHTA and CDR2 FQGNSA. V trimming: 6 bases; J trimming: 6 bases; junction bases outside the gene matches: 11. The DNA of the CDR3 is TGTGCCAGCAGTTCACAGGGGTCTGGTGGCGAGCAGTACTTC. Protein product: CASSSQGSGGEQYF.

This clonotype was counted only a few times. The rearrangement joins TRBV5-1 to TRBJ2-1; the match to TRBD2 covers 7 bases. V dropped 2 bases and J dropped 10; count of bases not matched to a gene: 15. The germline gives CDR1 SGHRS, CDR2 YFSETQ. The CDR3 spans 16 residues. The CDR3 nucleotides are TGCGCCAGCAGCTTAGACATCACCGGGACTACAGGAGAGCAGTTCTTC. Protein: CASSLDITGTTGEQFF.

The genes are TRBV15 and TRBJ1-5; D unclear. Germline CDR1 is LNHNV and CDR2 is YYDKDF (reference sequence). The CDR3 is made up of 13 amino acids. The germline V and J ends were trimmed by 0 bases and 5 bases, with 5 bases remaining between them. CDR3 in DNA: TGTGCCACCAGCAGAGACGGGGATCAGCCCCAGCATTTT. Protein product: CATSRDGDQPQHF.

The sample holds a few counts of this clonotype. The chain combines TRBV19 with TRBJ1-2; no firm D call. Germline-derived CDR1 and CDR2 are LNHDA and SQIVND (reference sequence). CDR3 length: 12 residues. Trimming left V 5 bases short and J 13 bases short, with 17 bases between. CDR3 sequence (DNA): TGTGCCAGTAGTTATCCCGACAAGAAGGTCACCTTC. This translates into CASSYPDKKVTF.

Many counts were recorded for this clonotype. The chain couples TRBV5-5 to TRBJ2-4; D may match TRBD1 or TRBD2 (5 bases each). The CDR3 is 16 amino acids. Trimming removed 0 bases at V and 11 bases at J, with 21 bases between. Germline lookup yields CDR1 SGHKS and CDR2 YYEKEE (reference sequence). The CDR3 DNA reads as TGTGCCAGCAGCTTGGAGGGCAGGGTCAAGTTGAGGGTTCAGTACTTC. As protein: CASSLEGRVKLRVQYF.

This clonotype occurred a few times. The chain recombines TRBV11-3 with TRBJ1-4, with D possibly matching TRBD1 (5 bases). The V end was cut by 5 bases, the J end by 4 bases, with 14 bases between. Germline V gene lookup returns CDR1 SGHNT and CDR2 YENEEA. This CDR3 has 15 amino acids. The CDR3 reads CASSEDRGVNEKLFF. The DNA for the CDR3 is TGTGCCAGCAGCGAAGACCGAGGGGTTAATGAAAAACTGTTTTTT.

There are a few counts of this clonotype. The chain carries TRBV12-5 and TRBJ1-5; TRBD1 agrees at 7 bases. The germline gives CDR1 LGHNT, CDR2 FRNRAP. The CDR3 length is 14 residues. With 5 bases clipped from V and 6 bases from J, the junction kept 7 bases outside the gene matches. The CDR3 nucleotides are TGTGCTAGTGGTCCCGCAGGGGGGGGTCAGCCCCAGCATTTT. Translating it yields CASGPAGGGQPQHF.

The chain couples TRBV11-2 to TRBJ2-3, with 7 bases aligning to TRBD1. Germline assignment: CDR1 SGHAT and CDR2 FQNNGV. CDR3 length: 16 amino acids. Germline trimming cut 2 bases from V and 4 bases from J; bases unmatched to any gene: 9. For the CDR3, the DNA is TGTGCCAGCAGCTTAAGGATAGGGGGCTCCCCAGATACGCAGTATTTT. It specifies CASSLRIGGSPDTQYF.

This clonotype came up a few times. The J gene is TRBJ1-4, the V gene TRBV4-2; TRBD1 aligns across 8 bases. The V and J ends lost 4 bases and 6 bases, in that order; junction bases with no gene match: 10. Per the germline V gene, CDR1 is LGHNA and CDR2 is YNFKEQ. The CDR3 length is 16 residues. The CDR3 coding sequence is TGTGCCAGCAGCCTCTCTTTGGGACAGGAGCATGAAAAACTGTTTTTT. Encoded protein: CASSLSLGQEHEKLFF.

This clonotype showed up many times. The chain uses TRBV6-2 or TRBV6-3 and TRBJ2-4; 8 bases are shared with TRBD1. Germline lookup yields CDR1 MNHEY and CDR2 SVGEGT. The CDR3 extends over 15 amino acids. With V trimmed by 2 bases and J by 8 bases, 8 bases remained unmatched. Written as DNA, the CDR3 is TGTGCCAGCAGTTACCTCTCGGGACAGGAGGACATTCAGTACTTC. It specifies CASSYLSGQEDIQYF.

The chain employs TRBV6-1 and TRBJ1-1; TRBD1 might be the D (6 bases). The V and J ends lost 3 bases and 7 bases respectively, with 12 bases between them. There are 13 residues in the CDR3. Germline V gene sequence: CDR1 MNHNS, CDR2 SASEGT. CDR3 residues: CASSDYTGIEAFF. The CDR3 DNA follows: TGTGCCAGCAGTGACTACACAGGGATTGAAGCTTTCTTT.

The chain combines TRBV5-5 with TRBJ1-2, with 9 nucleotides matching TRBD1. This CDR3 region has 15 residues. Germline V gene data show CDR1 as SGHKS and CDR2 as YYEKEE (reference sequence). Trimming removed 4 bases from V and 6 bases from J; junction bases left unmatched: 10. CDR3 DNA: TGTGCCAGCAGCGGTCCGGGACAGGGATTAGATGGCTACACCTTC. This codes for CASSGPGQGLDGYTF. Looking up the rest from reference TRBV5-5 and TRBJ1-2 gives the full variable domain: DAGVTQSPTHLIKTRGQQVTLRCSPISGHKSVSWYQQVLGQGPQFIFQYYEKEERGRGNFPDRFSARQFPNYSSELNVNALLLGDSALYLCASSGPGQGLDGYTFGSGTRLTVV.

This clonotype was found a few times. V usage is TRBV20-1 and J usage is TRBJ2-2; possible D gene TRBD2, 5 bases. CDR1 is DFQATT and CDR2 is SNEGSKA in the germline V gene (reference sequence). V was trimmed by 8 bases and J by 5 bases, leaving 15 bases between them. The CDR3 spans 13 residues. The CDR3 region is CSPKLWETGELFF. CDR3 bases: TGCAGTCCTAAACTATGGGAGACCGGGGAGCTGTTTTTT.